The rows below give T cell receptor beta chains drawn from one sample of a study of cytomegalovirus exposure and HLA in healthy donors. The repertoire was sequenced with immunoSEQ multiplex PCR; TCRdb's copy has only in-frame clones and lacks some. The sample gives roughly 75,000 clones, approximately 82% of which show up once; about 19% is in the top ten. The sequencing sample was made of PBMCs. Receptors were obtained from a man aged 65 to 79 in good health and CMV-seropositive. CDR3s include the opening cysteine and the closing phenylalanine or tryptophan. The D gene is left open where the match is weak. Some rows have no size entry. The others give once, few or many, or a class for an expanded clone.

CDR3nt: TGTGCCAGCTCACGAACAGGGGTGAACACTGAAGCTTTCTTT; CDR3aa: CASSRTGVNTEAFF; v_gene: TRBV18; abundance: -; d_gene: TRBD1; len: 14; j_gene: TRBJ1-1
CDR3nt: TGTGCCAGTAGTATCCAGGGAAAAGGTGGCTACACCTTC; CDR3aa: CASSIQGKGGYTF; v_gene: TRBV19; abundance: -; d_gene: -; len: 13; j_gene: TRBJ1-2
CDR3nt: TGTGCCAGCAGCTTACGGGACAGTAATCAGCCCCAGCATTTT; CDR3aa: CASSLRDSNQPQHF; v_gene: TRBV7-9; abundance: -; d_gene: TRBD1; len: 14; j_gene: TRBJ1-5
CDR3nt: TGTGCCAGCAGCTTTTACCAAGAGACCCAGTACTTC; CDR3aa: CASSFYQETQYF; v_gene: TRBV6-1; abundance: -; d_gene: -; len: 12; j_gene: TRBJ2-5
CDR3nt: TGTGCCTGGAGTGTAAATTCAGGGTCGGACACCATATATTTT; CDR3aa: CAWSVNSGSDTIYF; v_gene: TRBV30; abundance: -; d_gene: -; len: 14; j_gene: TRBJ1-3
CDR3nt: TGTGCCATCAGTGATCTCCGGGACATCTCCTACGAGCAGTACTTC; CDR3aa: CAISDLRDISYEQYF; v_gene: TRBV10-3; abundance: -; d_gene: -; len: 15; j_gene: TRBJ2-7
CDR3nt: TGTGCCAGCAGTACGGCGGGGTACAATGAGCAGTTCTTC; CDR3aa: CASSTAGYNEQFF; v_gene: TRBV5-8; abundance: few; d_gene: -; len: 13; j_gene: TRBJ2-1
CDR3nt: TGCGCCAGCAGCCATCCAGGGGGAGCGGGAGGGCCATGGGAGACCCAGTACTTC; CDR3aa: CASSHPGGAGGPWETQYF; v_gene: TRBV4-1; abundance: -; d_gene: TRBD2; len: 18; j_gene: TRBJ2-5
CDR3nt: TGTGCCAGCAGTCCCGGGACAGGAGGATTTGAAGCTTTCTTT; CDR3aa: CASSPGTGGFEAFF; v_gene: TRBV27; abundance: -; d_gene: TRBD1; len: 14; j_gene: TRBJ1-1
CDR3nt: TGTGCCAGCAGGGCCGGACTAGCCCCAGATACGCAGTATTTT; CDR3aa: CASRAGLAPDTQYF; v_gene: TRBV2; abundance: -; d_gene: TRBD2; len: 14; j_gene: TRBJ2-3
CDR3nt: TGTGCCAGCAGCTTGGGACAGGTGTACACCGGGGAGCTGTTTTTT; CDR3aa: CASSLGQVYTGELFF; v_gene: TRBV5-4; abundance: -; d_gene: -; len: 15; j_gene: TRBJ2-2
CDR3nt: TGCAGCGTTGATCACGGGACAGGGGGGGCCACAGATACGCAGTATTTT; CDR3aa: CSVDHGTGGATDTQYF; v_gene: TRBV29-1; abundance: -; d_gene: TRBD1; len: 16; j_gene: TRBJ2-3
CDR3nt: TGTGCCAGCAGCTCCTCCCCGGGAGGACCCCCACAAGAGACCCAGTACTTC; CDR3aa: CASSSSPGGPPQETQYF; v_gene: TRBV7-6; abundance: -; d_gene: TRBD2; len: 17; j_gene: TRBJ2-5
CDR3nt: TGTGCCATCAGCAAGATGGGACAGGGCAACACCGGGGAGCTGTTTTTT; CDR3aa: CAISKMGQGNTGELFF; v_gene: TRBV10-3; abundance: once; d_gene: TRBD1; len: 16; j_gene: TRBJ2-2
CDR3nt: TGTGCCAGCAGTGAACAGGGGATCGGCGAGCAGTACTTC; CDR3aa: CASSEQGIGEQYF; v_gene: TRBV25-1; abundance: -; d_gene: -; len: 13; j_gene: TRBJ2-7
CDR3nt: TGCGCCAGCAGCCAAGAAGGATGGCCGACAGGGAGTGGAAACACCATATATTTT; CDR3aa: CASSQEGWPTGSGNTIYF; v_gene: TRBV4-1; abundance: once; d_gene: TRBD1; len: 18; j_gene: TRBJ1-3
CDR3nt: TGCGCCAGCAGCGCCCGGGGGGACCAAGAGACCCAGTACTTC; CDR3aa: CASSARGDQETQYF; v_gene: TRBV4-1; abundance: -; d_gene: TRBD2; len: 14; j_gene: TRBJ2-5
CDR3nt: TGTGCCATCAGTGAGTACCCTAGCAATGAGCAGTTCTTC; CDR3aa: CAISEYPSNEQFF; v_gene: TRBV10-3; abundance: -; d_gene: -; len: 13; j_gene: TRBJ2-1
CDR3nt: TGTGCCAGCAGTGAAGTACAACAGGGGAGCACAGATACGCAGTATTTT; CDR3aa: CASSEVQQGSTDTQYF; v_gene: TRBV2; abundance: -; d_gene: TRBD1; len: 16; j_gene: TRBJ2-3
CDR3nt: TGTGCCAGCAGGCTCGGACAGGGGGCCTACGAGCAGTACTTC; CDR3aa: CASRLGQGAYEQYF; v_gene: TRBV6-1; abundance: -; d_gene: TRBD1; len: 14; j_gene: TRBJ2-7
CDR3nt: TGTGTCAGCAGTTACTCGGGGGTAGCGGGAGGCTACGAGCAGTACTTC; CDR3aa: CVSSYSGVAGGYEQYF; v_gene: TRBV6-5; abundance: -; d_gene: TRBD2; len: 16; j_gene: TRBJ2-7
CDR3nt: TGTGCCTGGGAAAGTGGGGGGGGCGGGGATGAGCAGTTCTTC; CDR3aa: CAWESGGGGDEQFF; v_gene: TRBV30; abundance: -; d_gene: -; len: 14; j_gene: TRBJ2-1
CDR3nt: TGTGCCAGTAGTACCGGGAGGGAAGAGACCCAGTACTTC; CDR3aa: CASSTGREETQYF; v_gene: TRBV19; abundance: -; d_gene: TRBD2; len: 13; j_gene: TRBJ2-5
CDR3nt: TGTGCCAGCAAAAGACAGGGTCCATACGAGCAGTACTTC; CDR3aa: CASKRQGPYEQYF; v_gene: TRBV28; abundance: -; d_gene: TRBD1; len: 13; j_gene: TRBJ2-7
CDR3nt: TGTGCCAGCGGATCGGTTTGGGGCCTCTATGGCTACACCTTC; CDR3aa: CASGSVWGLYGYTF; v_gene: TRBV27; abundance: -; d_gene: -; len: 14; j_gene: TRBJ1-2
CDR3nt: TGTGCCAGCAGCGCCGGGACAGGGAATCAGCCCCAGCATTTT; CDR3aa: CASSAGTGNQPQHF; v_gene: TRBV11-2; abundance: -; d_gene: TRBD1; len: 14; j_gene: TRBJ1-5
CDR3nt: TGTGCCAGCACCGATAGGGACAGGCCGACCTACGAGCAGTACTTC; CDR3aa: CASTDRDRPTYEQYF; v_gene: TRBV21-1; abundance: -; d_gene: -; len: 15; j_gene: TRBJ2-7
CDR3nt: TGCGCCAGCAGCGACCGGGACACTGGAAACACCATATATTTT; CDR3aa: CASSDRDTGNTIYF; v_gene: TRBV5-1; abundance: -; d_gene: -; len: 14; j_gene: TRBJ1-3
CDR3nt: TGTGCCAGCAGCTTGAAGGCAGGCCAAGAGACCCAGTACTTC; CDR3aa: CASSLKAGQETQYF; v_gene: TRBV5-6; abundance: -; d_gene: -; len: 14; j_gene: TRBJ2-5
CDR3nt: TGTGCCAGCAGTGATACAGGGGGTGCCGGCCAGCCCCAGCATTTT; CDR3aa: CASSDTGGAGQPQHF; v_gene: TRBV6-1; abundance: -; d_gene: TRBD1; len: 15; j_gene: TRBJ1-5
CDR3nt: TGTGCCAGCAGCTTATCTCGGACAGATACGCAGTATTTT; CDR3aa: CASSLSRTDTQYF; v_gene: TRBV7-3; abundance: -; d_gene: -; len: 13; j_gene: TRBJ2-3
CDR3nt: TGCAGCGTTCAGTCGGGTGGCGAGACCCAGTACTTC; CDR3aa: CSVQSGGETQYF; v_gene: TRBV29-1; abundance: once; d_gene: -; len: 12; j_gene: TRBJ2-5
CDR3nt: TGTGCCAGCAGGAAGGACAGCCGGAGGATCACCGGGGAGCTGTTTTTT; CDR3aa: CASRKDSRRITGELFF; v_gene: TRBV2; abundance: -; d_gene: -; len: 16; j_gene: TRBJ2-2
CDR3nt: TGCGCCAGCAGCCAGGGGGGTAGCAATCAGCCCCAGCATTTT; CDR3aa: CASSQGGSNQPQHF; v_gene: TRBV4-1; abundance: -; d_gene: -; len: 14; j_gene: TRBJ1-5
CDR3nt: TGCGCCAGCAGCCCGGCCGACAGTTACGAGCAGTACTTC; CDR3aa: CASSPADSYEQYF; v_gene: TRBV5-1; abundance: -; d_gene: -; len: 13; j_gene: TRBJ2-7
CDR3nt: TGTGCCAGCAGCGGCGGGACAGAGCTTGGTGTCGAGCAGTACTTC; CDR3aa: CASSGGTELGVEQYF; v_gene: TRBV5-6; abundance: -; d_gene: -; len: 15; j_gene: TRBJ2-7
CDR3nt: TGTGCCTGGGGGGGACAGGGAGAGACCCAGTACTTC; CDR3aa: CAWGGQGETQYF; v_gene: TRBV30; abundance: once; d_gene: TRBD1; len: 12; j_gene: TRBJ2-5
CDR3nt: TGTGCCAGTTCCGAAGACAGGGAGGAGACCCAGTACTTC; CDR3aa: CASSEDREETQYF; v_gene: TRBV19; abundance: -; d_gene: TRBD1; len: 13; j_gene: TRBJ2-5
CDR3nt: TGTGCCAGCAGTGAACTAGCGGGAGGGCACAATGAGCAGTTCTTC; CDR3aa: CASSELAGGHNEQFF; v_gene: TRBV6-1; abundance: -; d_gene: TRBD2; len: 15; j_gene: TRBJ2-1
CDR3nt: TGTGCCAGTAGTATAGGGGAGGAGCAGCCCCAGCATTTT; CDR3aa: CASSIGEEQPQHF; v_gene: TRBV19; abundance: -; d_gene: -; len: 13; j_gene: TRBJ1-5
CDR3nt: TGTGCCAGCAGCTCTTACAGGGGGGGGTACGAGCAGTACTTC; CDR3aa: CASSSYRGGYEQYF; v_gene: TRBV7-9; abundance: -; d_gene: -; len: 14; j_gene: TRBJ2-7
CDR3nt: TGTGCCAGCAGTTACGGCGGGACTTTTCAAGAGACCCAGTACTTC; CDR3aa: CASSYGGTFQETQYF; v_gene: TRBV6-5; abundance: -; d_gene: -; len: 15; j_gene: TRBJ2-5
CDR3nt: TGTGCCAGCAGCCAAACAGGGGGCTACGAGCAGTACTTC; CDR3aa: CASSQTGGYEQYF; v_gene: TRBV16; abundance: -; d_gene: TRBD1; len: 13; j_gene: TRBJ2-7
CDR3nt: TGTGCCAGCAGCGGCGGACAGGGGGCCTATGGCTACACCTTC; CDR3aa: CASSGGQGAYGYTF; v_gene: TRBV9; abundance: -; d_gene: TRBD1; len: 14; j_gene: TRBJ1-2
CDR3nt: TGTGCCAGCAGGGGGCTCAGGTATCCCTATGGCTACACCTTC; CDR3aa: CASRGLRYPYGYTF; v_gene: TRBV28; abundance: -; d_gene: -; len: 14; j_gene: TRBJ1-2
CDR3nt: TGTGCCAGCTCACCAAGAGCAGGGGGCCAAGAGACCCAGTACTTC; CDR3aa: CASSPRAGGQETQYF; v_gene: TRBV18; abundance: -; d_gene: TRBD1; len: 15; j_gene: TRBJ2-5
CDR3nt: TGCGCCAGCAGCCGCTACAATGAGCAGTTCTTC; CDR3aa: CASSRYNEQFF; v_gene: TRBV5-1; abundance: -; d_gene: -; len: 11; j_gene: TRBJ2-1
CDR3nt: TGTGCCAGCAGCTCCGCGGGGACTAGCGGATACGAGCAGTACTTC; CDR3aa: CASSSAGTSGYEQYF; v_gene: TRBV5-6; abundance: -; d_gene: TRBD2; len: 15; j_gene: TRBJ2-7
CDR3nt: TGTGCCAGCAGGATCCTCGGGGGGCAGGCCACTGAAGCTTTCTTT; CDR3aa: CASRILGGQATEAFF; v_gene: TRBV2; abundance: -; d_gene: -; len: 15; j_gene: TRBJ1-1
CDR3nt: TGTGCCAGCAGCTCAAATTTGAACACTGAAGCTTTCTTT; CDR3aa: CASSSNLNTEAFF; v_gene: TRBV7-6; abundance: -; d_gene: -; len: 13; j_gene: TRBJ1-1
CDR3nt: TGTGCCAGCTCACCGACAGGATGGGATGGCTACACCTTC; CDR3aa: CASSPTGWDGYTF; v_gene: TRBV18; abundance: -; d_gene: -; len: 13; j_gene: TRBJ1-2
CDR3nt: TGTGCCAGCAGCTTATCGAAGGACAGTGGGAATGAGCAGTTCTTC; CDR3aa: CASSLSKDSGNEQFF; v_gene: TRBV7-6; abundance: -; d_gene: -; len: 15; j_gene: TRBJ2-1
CDR3nt: TGTGCCAGCAGTGAAGATGGGGCGATCTACGAGCAGTACTTC; CDR3aa: CASSEDGAIYEQYF; v_gene: TRBV6-1; abundance: few; d_gene: -; len: 14; j_gene: TRBJ2-7
CDR3nt: TGTGCCATCAGTGCCCAGGGGGAGCCCCAGCATTTT; CDR3aa: CAISAQGEPQHF; v_gene: TRBV10-3; abundance: -; d_gene: TRBD1; len: 12; j_gene: TRBJ1-5
CDR3nt: TGTGCCAGCAGCTTAGAGGGCAGGGGCTACACCTTC; CDR3aa: CASSLEGRGYTF; v_gene: TRBV11-2; abundance: -; d_gene: -; len: 12; j_gene: TRBJ1-2
CDR3nt: TGTGCCAGTAGTATGGCTGGGGAGGGTAACTATGGCTACACCTTC; CDR3aa: CASSMAGEGNYGYTF; v_gene: TRBV19; abundance: -; d_gene: -; len: 15; j_gene: TRBJ1-2
CDR3nt: TGCGCCAGCGCGGGACAGACGAACACTGAAGCTTTCTTT; CDR3aa: CASAGQTNTEAFF; v_gene: TRBV5-1; abundance: -; d_gene: TRBD1; len: 13; j_gene: TRBJ1-1
CDR3nt: TGTGCTAGCAGCTCAAATGAAGGACAGGGCCTGGGGGTGAACACTGAAGCTTTCTTT; CDR3aa: CASSSNEGQGLGVNTEAFF; v_gene: TRBV7-7; abundance: -; d_gene: TRBD1; len: 19; j_gene: TRBJ1-1
CDR3nt: TGTGCCAGCAGTAGAGGGACAGGGGGCAATCAGCCCCAGCATTTT; CDR3aa: CASSRGTGGNQPQHF; v_gene: TRBV6-5; abundance: few; d_gene: TRBD1; len: 15; j_gene: TRBJ1-5